The clone carrying this TCR beta chain has more than one count but fewer than ten. Its antigen remains unknown. The source of the sample is a study of T cells after yellow fever vaccination. Study observations and caveats: Abundant bulk-population clonotypes could contaminate the FACS-sorted repertoires. Re-detected after boosting: most primary clones, almost 97% of CD4 and about 85% of CD8.

Template switching with 5'RACE generated the TCR cDNA and added a universal primer site and UMIs. TCRdb recomputed calls from the 5' RACE reads with MiXCR, one row per CDR3 protein. The data hold just under 600,000 distinct CDR3 sequences, with roughly 13% observed a single time. The CDR3 runs 14 residues. Germline V gene data show CDR1 as LNHDA and CDR2 as SQIVND (reference sequence). V was trimmed by 5 bases and J by 6 bases, leaving 16 bases between them. The sequences come from PBMCs, collected on the day of the yellow fever booster vaccination. The V gene is TRBV19, the J gene TRBJ1-2; D is unresolved. The sequence was collected from a man aged 25-45 years who received the YFV17D yellow fever vaccine. This chain's CDR3 is CASSPRSKEDGYTF. DNA for the CDR3: TGTGCCAGTAGTCCACGTAGTAAGGAGGATGGCTACACCTTC.